This TCR beta chain comes out of a study of regulatory T cells in long-lasting Graves disease. Time point reported: newly diagnosed GD, antithyroid drugs for less than 3 months. PBMC RNA was the source of the TCR library. This clonotype was recorded at least ten times. The V gene lost 2 bases and the J gene lost 6 bases, with 22 bases spanning the gap. The CDR3 spans 17 residues. CDR3-region Arm-PCR and iRepertoire HTBI primers produced the TCR beta libraries. TCRdb used MiXCR to reprocess the multiplex PCR reads, holding one entry per CDR3 protein. The repertoire consists of around 480,000 distinct CDR3 sequences, with roughly 16% occurring once and the leading ten covering approximately 25%. This same sample was also part of a study on T cells in Graves' hyperthyroidism and ophthalmopathy. As that study records: Lactation, pregnancy, other autoimmune disease or uncontrolled infection led to exclusion of patients. Most clonotypes expanded in the thyroid (above 0.001) were also present in blood. Ophthalmopathy onset followed model prediction by a median about seven months.

The chain recombines TRBV12-3 or TRBV12-4 with TRBJ1-1; the D gene is possibly TRBD1 (6 bases). Sequencing was performed on peripheral blood mononuclear cells (PBMCs), taken at new diagnosis, from a patient treated with antithyroid drugs. This TCR derives from a woman aged 40-60 years with Graves disease. In DNA, the CDR3 is TGTGCCAGCAGTTTAATTAGCCCAACCCCCAGGGGATCTGAAGCTTTCTTT. Translating it yields CASSLISPTPRGSEAFF.